The next 13 T cell receptor beta chains were all read from a single sample in a study of T cell responses to AZD1222 COVID-19 vaccine. The protocol was immunoSEQ multiplex PCR, while the TCRdb copy is restricted to in-frame clones and leaves out a portion. The table records some 60,000 clones, 80% to 90% of them present only once. The sample in question was peripheral blood, obtained on day 0 of AZD1222 vaccination. The receptors stem from an adult in good health.

The chain is built from TRBV28 and TRBJ2-2, with D perhaps matching TRBD2 (5 bases). The CDR3 loop spans 15 amino acids. Trimming took off 4 bases at V and 7 bases at J, with 16 bases between the two ends. The germline CDR1 and CDR2 sequences are MDHEN and SYDVKM. CDR3 nucleotides: TGTGCCAGCAGTTCCAACAGCCTAGAGGGCGGGGAGCTGTTTTTT. Protein: CASSSNSLEGGELFF.

The chain is built from TRBV28 and TRBJ1-2; 7 bases agree with TRBD1. This CDR3 contains 14 residues. Germline CDR1 reads MDHEN; CDR2 reads SYDVKM. With V trimmed by 7 bases and J by 3 bases, 8 bases remained unmatched. The CDR3 DNA reads as TGTGCCAGCACCGCGACAGGGTGGCACTATGGCTACACCTTC. It specifies CASTATGWHYGYTF.

In DNA, the CDR3 is TGCGCCAGCAGTGAGTCGGGACACACTTACTATGGCTACACCTTC. Its protein product is CASSESGHTYYGYTF. This chain joins TRBV10-2 and TRBJ1-2; D is perhaps TRBD1 (6 bases). With 0 bases removed from V and 3 bases from J, the gap between germline ends came to 11 bases. Germline assignment: CDR1 WSHSY and CDR2 SAAADI. The CDR3 totals 15 residues.

The chain recombines TRBV7-3 with TRBJ2-3; a weak D match, TRBD1 (5 bases). This CDR3 is 14 amino acids long. V dropped 6 bases and J dropped 2 bases, with 12 bases sitting between them. The germline V gene has CDR1 SGHTA and CDR2 FQGTGA. CDR3 sequence reads: CASRFDSNTDTQYF. CDR3 in DNA: TGTGCCAGCAGATTTGACAGTAACACAGATACGCAGTATTTT.

This clone was recorded once. The CDR3 region is CSVGGQDYGYTF. The CDR3, as DNA: TGCAGCGTTGGAGGCCAGGACTATGGCTACACCTTC. The chain uses TRBV29-1 and TRBJ1-2; D is uncertain. The CDR3 extends over 12 amino acids. CDR1 and CDR2 from the germline V gene are SQVTM and ANQGSEA. Trimming took off 4 bases at V and 3 bases at J, with 9 bases between the two ends.

This clone appeared once. V and J are TRBV6-5 and TRBJ1-5; the D is unclear. V lost 5 bases to trimming and J lost 2 bases, with 7 bases between them. The CDR3 contains 13 residues. Germline CDR1 and CDR2: MNHEY and SVGAGI. The CDR3 nucleotides read TGTGCCAGCAGTATGCAACGCAATCAGCCCCAGCATTTT. It is translated as CASSMQRNQPQHF.

The chain carries TRBV5-4 and TRBJ1-2; D is perhaps TRBD1 (6 bases). Trimming left V 9 bases short and J 2 bases short, with 17 bases between. The V gene's germline CDR1 is SGHNT and CDR2 YYREEE (reference sequence). The CDR3 sequence is 14 residues long. DNA for the CDR3: TGTGCCACCCGGATGGGGGGCGGAAACTATGGCTACACCTTC. Translated, it gives CATRMGGGNYGYTF.

This clone appeared once. This sequence joins TRBV7-8 and TRBJ1-5; D call uncertain. CDR1 is SGHVS, CDR2 FQNEAQ, per germline. The CDR3 runs 16 residues. Trimming pared 2 bases from V and 1 base from J, leaving 12 bases between. In DNA form, the CDR3 reads TGTGCCAGCAGCTTAAAGATGGGTGCAAGCAATCAGCCCCAGCATTTT. Residues: CASSLKMGASNQPQHF.

J is TRBJ2-4 and V is TRBV11-2, with D perhaps TRBD2 (5 bases). CDR3 length: 17 residues. Germline V gives CDR1 SGHAT, CDR2 FQNNGV. The ends were cut back, 1 base at V and 0 bases at J, with 13 bases in the middle. CDR3 sequence: CASSLGAGGRAKNIQYF. In DNA, the CDR3 is TGTGCCAGCAGCTTAGGAGCAGGAGGTAGAGCCAAAAACATTCAGTACTTC. Variable domain in full (rest from reference TRBV11-2 and TRBJ2-4): EAGVAQSPRYKIIEKRQSVAFWCNPISGHATLYWYQQILGQGPKLLIQFQNNGVVDDSQLPKDRFSAERLKGVDSTLKIQPAKLEDSAVYLCASSLGAGGRAKNIQYFGAGTRLSVL.

The chain combines TRBV29-1 with TRBJ2-1, with 14 bases matching TRBD2. The germline CDR1 and CDR2 sequences are SQVTM and ANQGSEA. This CDR3 comprises 17 residues. V lost 2 bases and J lost 0; bases outside the gene matches: 3. CDR3 nucleotides: TGCAGCGTTGAACGGACTAGCGGGAGGAACTCCTACAATGAGCAGTTCTTC. Translating gives CSVERTSGRNSYNEQFF.

V and J are TRBV5-1 and TRBJ2-6; no firm D call. Per germline, CDR1 SGHRS and CDR2 YFSETQ. The CDR3 consists of 16 residues. The V end lost 5 bases, the J end lost 0 bases, and 12 bases lay between the germline ends. The CDR3 sequence: CASSVTDYSGANVLTF. CDR3 sequence (DNA): TGCGCCAGCAGTGTGACGGATTACTCTGGGGCCAACGTCCTGACTTTC.

This clone was seen a single time. The J gene is TRBJ1-3, the V gene TRBV7-2, with a weak D call TRBD1 (6 bases). The germline V gene has CDR1 SGHTA and CDR2 FQGNSA. This CDR3 region has 15 residues. The V end was cut by 7 bases, the J end by 4 bases, with 17 bases between. The CDR3 loop is CASTPQGAQGNTIYF. In DNA, the CDR3 is TGTGCCAGCACACCACAGGGAGCTCAGGGAAACACCATATATTTT. The entire variable domain, with the rest obtained from reference TRBV7-2 and TRBJ1-3, is as follows: GAGVSQSPSNKVTEKGKDVELRCDPISGHTALYWYRQSLGQGLEFLIYFQGNSAPDKSGLPSDRFSAERTGGSVSTLTIQRTQQEDSAVYLCASTPQGAQGNTIYFGEGSWLTVV.

CDR3 in amino acids: CASTKGQPESPLHF. The DNA of the CDR3 is TGTGCCAGCACCAAGGGACAACCGGAGTCACCCCTCCACTTT. The rearrangement joins TRBV9 to TRBJ1-6; weak D call: TRBD1 (6 bases). The CDR3 consists of 14 residues. V shed 6 bases and J shed 10 bases, with 17 bases lying between them. Germline CDR1 is SGDLS and CDR2 is YYNGEE.